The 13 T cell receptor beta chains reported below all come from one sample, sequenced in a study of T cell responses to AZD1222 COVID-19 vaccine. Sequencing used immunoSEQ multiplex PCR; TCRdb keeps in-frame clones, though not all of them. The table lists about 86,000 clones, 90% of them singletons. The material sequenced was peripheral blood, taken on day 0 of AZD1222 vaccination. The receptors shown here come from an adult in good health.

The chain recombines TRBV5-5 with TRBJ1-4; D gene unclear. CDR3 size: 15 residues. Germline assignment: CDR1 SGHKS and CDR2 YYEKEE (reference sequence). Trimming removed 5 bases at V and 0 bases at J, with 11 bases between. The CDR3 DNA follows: TGTGCCAGCAGACCGGACGTTGCAACTAATGAAAAACTGTTTTTT. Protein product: CASRPDVATNEKLFF.

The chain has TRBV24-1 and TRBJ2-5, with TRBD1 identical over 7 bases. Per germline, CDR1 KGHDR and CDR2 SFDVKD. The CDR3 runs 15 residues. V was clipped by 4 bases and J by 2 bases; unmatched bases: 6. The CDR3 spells CATSDHGTEQETQYF. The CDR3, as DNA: TGTGCCACCAGTGACCATGGGACAGAGCAAGAGACCCAGTACTTC.

CDR3 loop: CASSSFDRAGKTQYF. The CDR3 DNA reads as TGTGCCAGCAGTTCCTTTGACAGGGCGGGAAAGACCCAGTACTTC. V usage is TRBV6-5 and J usage is TRBJ2-5; possibly TRBD1 for D (7 bases). Germline V lookup: CDR1 MNHEY, CDR2 SVGAGI. V shed 4 bases and J shed 6 bases, with 18 bases lying between them. The CDR3 runs 15 residues.

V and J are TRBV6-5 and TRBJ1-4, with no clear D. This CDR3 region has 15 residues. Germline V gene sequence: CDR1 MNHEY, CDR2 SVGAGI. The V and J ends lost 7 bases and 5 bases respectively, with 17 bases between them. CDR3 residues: CASTTNSFSNEKLFF. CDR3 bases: TGTGCCAGCACCACTAACAGCTTCTCAAATGAAAAACTGTTTTTT.

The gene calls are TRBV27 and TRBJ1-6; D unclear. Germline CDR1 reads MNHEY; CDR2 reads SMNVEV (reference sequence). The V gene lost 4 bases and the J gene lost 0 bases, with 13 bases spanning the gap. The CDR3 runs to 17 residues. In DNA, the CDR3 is TGTGCCAGCAGTTCACCCCTGGGGAGCTCCTATAATTCACCCCTCCACTTT. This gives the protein CASSSPLGSSYNSPLHF.

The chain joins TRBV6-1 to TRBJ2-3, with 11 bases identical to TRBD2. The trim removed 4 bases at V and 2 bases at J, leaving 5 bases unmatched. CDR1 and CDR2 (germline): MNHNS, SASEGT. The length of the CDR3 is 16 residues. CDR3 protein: CASSGLAGRHTDTQYF. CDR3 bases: TGTGCCAGCAGTGGACTAGCGGGGAGACACACAGATACGCAGTATTTT.

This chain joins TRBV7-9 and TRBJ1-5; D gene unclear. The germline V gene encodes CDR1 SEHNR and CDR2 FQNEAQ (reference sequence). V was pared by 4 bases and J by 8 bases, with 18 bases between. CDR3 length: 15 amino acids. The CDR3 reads CASSSGEVGWKPQHF. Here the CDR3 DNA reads TGTGCCAGCAGCTCCGGGGAGGTCGGGTGGAAGCCCCAGCATTTT.

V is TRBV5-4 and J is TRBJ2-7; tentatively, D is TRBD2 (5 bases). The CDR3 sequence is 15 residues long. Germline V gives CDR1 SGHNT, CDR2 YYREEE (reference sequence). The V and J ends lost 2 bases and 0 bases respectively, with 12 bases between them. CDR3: CASSFRSGSSYEQYF. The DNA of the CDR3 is TGTGCCAGCAGCTTCCGCAGCGGCAGCTCCTACGAGCAGTACTTC.

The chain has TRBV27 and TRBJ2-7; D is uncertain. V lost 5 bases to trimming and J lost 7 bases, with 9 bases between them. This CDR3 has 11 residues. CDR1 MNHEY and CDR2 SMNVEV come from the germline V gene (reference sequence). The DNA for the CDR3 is TGTGCCAGCAGTGATGCCTTAGAGCAGTACTTC. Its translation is CASSDALEQYF.

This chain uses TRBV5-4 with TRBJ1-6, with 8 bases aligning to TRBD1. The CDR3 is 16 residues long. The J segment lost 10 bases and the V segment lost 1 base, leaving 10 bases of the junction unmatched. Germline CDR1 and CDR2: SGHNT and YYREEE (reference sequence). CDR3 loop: CASSLKPQGAGSPLHF. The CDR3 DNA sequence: TGTGCCAGCAGCTTGAAACCCCAGGGGGCGGGATCACCCCTCCACTTT.

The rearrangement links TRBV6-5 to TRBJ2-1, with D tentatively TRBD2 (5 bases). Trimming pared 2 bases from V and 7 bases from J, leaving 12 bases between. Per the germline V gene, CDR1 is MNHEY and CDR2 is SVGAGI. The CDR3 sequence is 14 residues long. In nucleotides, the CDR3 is TGTGCCAGCAGTTACACCGGGATTGCGAATGAGCAGTTCTTC. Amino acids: CASSYTGIANEQFF.

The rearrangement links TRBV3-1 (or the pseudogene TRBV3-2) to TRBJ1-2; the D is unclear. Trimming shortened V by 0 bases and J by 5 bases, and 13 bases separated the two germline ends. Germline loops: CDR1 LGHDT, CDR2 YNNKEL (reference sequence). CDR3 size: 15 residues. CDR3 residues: CASSQDEGVFYGYTF. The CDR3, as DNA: TGTGCCAGCAGCCAAGATGAAGGAGTTTTTTATGGCTACACCTTC.

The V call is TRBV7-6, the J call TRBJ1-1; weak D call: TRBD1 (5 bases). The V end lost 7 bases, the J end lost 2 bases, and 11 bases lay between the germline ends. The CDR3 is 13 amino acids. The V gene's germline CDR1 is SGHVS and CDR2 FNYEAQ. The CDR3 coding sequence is TGTGCCAGCAACTGGGGCGGCAACACTGAAGCTTTCTTT. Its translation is CASNWGGNTEAFF. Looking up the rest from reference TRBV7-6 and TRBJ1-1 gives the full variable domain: GAGVSQSPRYKVTKRGQDVALRCDPISGHVSLYWYRQALGQGPEFLTYFNYEAQQDKSGLPNDRFSAERPEGSISTLTIQRTEQRDSAMYRCASNWGGNTEAFFGQGTRLTVV.